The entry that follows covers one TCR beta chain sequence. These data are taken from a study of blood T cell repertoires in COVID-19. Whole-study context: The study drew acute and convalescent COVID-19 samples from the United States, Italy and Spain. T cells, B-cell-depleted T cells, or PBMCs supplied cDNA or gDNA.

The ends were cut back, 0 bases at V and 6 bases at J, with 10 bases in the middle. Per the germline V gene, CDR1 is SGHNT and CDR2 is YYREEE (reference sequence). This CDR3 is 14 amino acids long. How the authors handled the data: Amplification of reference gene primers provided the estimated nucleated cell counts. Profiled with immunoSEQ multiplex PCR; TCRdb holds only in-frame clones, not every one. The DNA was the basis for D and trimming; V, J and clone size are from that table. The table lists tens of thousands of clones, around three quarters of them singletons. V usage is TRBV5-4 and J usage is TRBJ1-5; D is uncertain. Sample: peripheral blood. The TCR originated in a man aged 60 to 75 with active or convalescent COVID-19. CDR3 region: CASSLAGTLQPQHF. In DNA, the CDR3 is TGTGCCAGCAGCTTGGCAGGTACGCTTCAGCCCCAGCATTTT.